These 11 T cell receptor beta chains came from one sample sequenced in a study of T-cell reconstitution after alpha-beta-depleted transplantation in children. Unique molecular identifiers were used to barcode this TCRbeta library. Each CDR3 protein is one row after TCRdb ran MiXCR on the PCR reads. This table holds approximately 400,000 distinct CDR3 sequences, 11% found once. Here the sequenced sample was PBMCs from the stem cell graft donor, taken from the stem cell graft. Receptor source: a human donor who donated a stem cell graft to a child with acute myeloid leukemia.

The chain links TRBV14 to TRBJ2-1, with unresolved D. Trimming pared 0 bases from V and 2 bases from J, leaving 5 bases between. Germline V CDR1 and CDR2: SGHDN, FVKESK. The CDR3 runs to 14 residues. The CDR3 DNA follows: TGTGCCAGCAGCCAAGATCGAACCTACAATGAGCAGTTCTTC. It codes for CASSQDRTYNEQFF.

This rearrangement joins TRBV4-1 to TRBJ2-6, with D unresolved. The CDR3 contains 15 residues. Per the germline V gene, CDR1 is MGHRA and CDR2 is YSYEKL. Trimming left V 4 bases short and J 3 bases short, with 10 bases between. The CDR3 spells CASSLKYLGANVLTF. Here the CDR3 DNA reads TGCGCCAGCAGCCTGAAGTATCTTGGGGCCAACGTCCTGACTTTC.

A few counts support this clonotype. The chain has TRBV29-1 and TRBJ2-1; 7 bases are shared with TRBD2. V lost 8 bases to trimming and J lost 2 bases; unmatched junction nucleotides: 6. Germline loops: CDR1 SQVTM, CDR2 ANQGSEA. The CDR3 consists of 13 residues. As DNA, the CDR3 is TGCAGCATGGGACGGGGGGCCTACAATGAGCAGTTCTTC. This codes for CSMGRGAYNEQFF.

There are a few counts of this clonotype. The CDR3 loop reads CASSLEGFETQYF. The CDR3 DNA reads as TGTGCCAGCAGTTTAGAGGGGTTCGAGACCCAGTACTTC. J is TRBJ2-5 and V is TRBV12-3 or TRBV12-4, with TRBD1 as a possible D gene (5 bases). The V end lost 1 base, the J end lost 5 bases, and 8 bases lay between the germline ends. The CDR3 is 13 residues long.

The V call is TRBV7-2, the J call TRBJ2-1, with 7 bases aligning to TRBD1. The CDR3 extends over 12 amino acids. Germline values: CDR1 SGHTA, CDR2 FQGNSA. V gave up 6 bases and J gave up 5 bases; unmatched junction bases: 1. The CDR3 bases are TGTGCCAGCAGAGGGACAGACAATGAGCAGTTCTTC. Protein product: CASRGTDNEQFF.

The J gene is TRBJ1-2, the V gene TRBV20-1, with 7 bases identical to TRBD1. The V gene's germline CDR1 is DFQATT and CDR2 SNEGSKA (reference sequence). V shed 4 bases and J 4 bases; nucleotides not matched to a gene: 12. The CDR3 sequence is 15 residues long. CDR3 sequence (DNA): TGCAGTGCTATTCGACAGGGAGGGGGTCTCTATGGCTACACCTTC. This translates into CSAIRQGGGLYGYTF.

The sample holds a few counts of this clonotype. This sequence joins TRBV7-2 and TRBJ2-3; D may correspond to TRBD1 or TRBD2 (5 bases each). Trimming took off 7 bases at V and 2 bases at J, with 13 bases between the two ends. Germline CDR1 SGHTA, CDR2 FQGNSA. This CDR3 has 14 amino acids. CDR3 amino acids: CASTYDGATDTQYF. In DNA form, the CDR3 reads TGTGCCAGCACCTACGACGGGGCCACAGATACGCAGTATTTT.

This clonotype has a handful of counts. J is TRBJ1-4 and V is TRBV5-1; 7 nucleotides match TRBD1. CDR3 size: 16 residues. The germline gives CDR1 SGHRS, CDR2 YFSETQ. V was clipped by 4 bases and J by 2 bases; unmatched bases: 8. Here the CDR3 DNA reads TGCGCCAGCAGCCCCGGGACAGACGGGACTAATGAAAAACTGTTTTTT. It is translated as CASSPGTDGTNEKLFF.

The V gene is TRBV29-1, the J gene TRBJ2-5; 8 bases map to TRBD1. Germline V lookup: CDR1 SQVTM, CDR2 ANQGSEA. V was pared by 7 bases and J by 4 bases, with 8 bases of the junction left unmatched. This CDR3 has 13 amino acids. The CDR3 loop reads CSAGGQVGETQYF. Written as DNA, the CDR3 is TGCAGCGCAGGGGGACAGGTGGGAGAGACCCAGTACTTC.

The chain carries TRBV7-2 and TRBJ1-5; D ambiguous. The ends were cut back, 0 bases at V and 7 bases at J, with 13 bases in the middle. Germline V CDR1 and CDR2: SGHTA, FQGNSA. The CDR3 runs 15 residues. CDR3 in DNA: TGTGCCAGCAGCTTAGCCAGTACTGGCCCACAGCCCCAGCATTTT. This translates into CASSLASTGPQPQHF. Variable domain in full (rest from reference TRBV7-2 and TRBJ1-5): GAGVSQSPSNKVTEKGKDVELRCDPISGHTALYWYRQSLGQGLEFLIYFQGNSAPDKSGLPSDRFSAERTGGSVSTLTIQRTQQEDSAVYLCASSLASTGPQPQHFGDGTRLSIL.

This clonotype was observed a few times. This chain uses TRBV10-3 with TRBJ2-1; D is possibly TRBD2 (6 bases). The CDR3 is made up of 14 amino acids. The V end was cut by 6 bases, the J end by 0 bases, with 9 bases between. CDR1 ENHRY and CDR2 SYGVKD come from the germline V gene. The chain's CDR3 is CAIRVGSSYNEQFF. In DNA, the CDR3 is TGTGCCATCAGAGTCGGGAGCTCCTACAATGAGCAGTTCTTC.